This section outlines one T cell receptor (beta chain) sequence together with its context. The specificity of this receptor is unknown. Per-base qualities were not stored, and no clone one base away is much larger. In the prospective study, participants were about 18 to 95 years old, resided in 24 geographic areas of the United States, and were enrolled through a virtual design. To assign participants to cohorts, the prospective study relied on clinical history that participants themselves reported in a screening survey and a study questionnaire. Each participant in the prospective study had whole blood, serum and a nasopharyngeal or oropharyngeal swab collected by mobile phlebotomists. Participants in the prospective study had the option to provide additional blood draws and questionnaires over a roughly 2-month period. Prospective study blood samples were shipped either frozen or at room temperature before DNA extraction.

TCRbeta CDR3 regions were amplified from genomic DNA using the immunoSEQ Assay, a bias-controlled multiplex PCR. The authors' analysis ran thus. Nucleated cell counts per sample were estimated from amplification of reference gene primers within the assay. To quantify the absolute abundance of each unique TCRbeta CDR3 rearrangement, sequence reads were collapsed and filtered. For each sample, productive Simpson clonality was calculated by taking the square root of Simpson's diversity index across productive rearrangements. In TCRdb, the immuneACCESS table is reduced to in-frame sequences with V and J assigned. These tables do not hold every clone; where another copy was compared, an unresolved V gene accounts for under half, and the others remain unexplained. The V and J calls and clone size were taken over from that table, and D and trimming were inferred from the DNA. This sample is represented by 300,000 to 500,000 clones; around 90% of them were singletons. The ten largest clones capture 2% to 2.5% of the sample.

This sample is drawn from a study of blood T cell repertoires in COVID-19 (dated by TCRdb to 2020 to 2022). With respect to the entire study: The collaborator samples originated in the United States, Italy and Spain and spanned the acute and convalescent phases of COVID-19. Where available, HLA class I and class II types were obtained from metadata supplied by the sample provider rather than from assay-based typing. Deeply sampled blood TCRbeta repertoires from subjects exposed to, actively infected with, or recovered from COVID-19 were included in the dataset. The repertoires were made available in a free public database intended to serve as a resource for research on the immune response to SARS-CoV-2. The sample metadata nearly always contained a de-identified subject ID, COVID-19 status, age in years and sex. The material from the prospective study consisted of cDNA or gDNA derived from T cells, B-cell-depleted T cells, or PBMCs. The samples were drawn from two sources: the first 160 participants of the ongoing ImmuneRACE study, and 1,200 or so subjects contributed by 6 global collaborators.

CDR1 and CDR2, looked up from the germline V gene (reference sequence), are LNHDA and SQIVND. The CDR3 holds 12 amino acids from the cysteine to the phenylalanine. CDR3 DNA is the only sequence kept; it has 36 bases, read in frame from the first base. Germline trimming amounts to 5 bases on V and 10 bases on J, with 5 as the count of junction bases outside the gene matches. On the study overall, not on this receptor specifically: The quantity of clinical and demographic metadata differed by source and by participant and was supplied without curation.

The rearranged segments are TRBV19 and TRBJ2-1, with 7 bases aligning to TRBD2. The specimen sequenced was PBMCs or T cells enriched from blood (not recorded which). The receptor's source is a woman between 35 and 50 years old with acute COVID-19. The CDR3 protein is CASSVRGDEQFF. The DNA sequence is as follows: TGTGCCAGTAGTGTCCGGGGGGACGAGCAGTTCTTC.